Below are 8 T cell receptor beta chains sequenced from a single sample in a study of a mutant IDH1 vaccine in newly diagnosed glioma. Time point reported: week 23, last vaccination. Doses consisted of 300 ug of mutant IDH1 20-mer peptide each, paired with topical imiquimod. Profiling relied on immunoSEQ multiplex PCR, and the TCRdb table lists in-frame clones only, not all of them. The sample lists about 65,000 clones, around 84% occurring once. Their cognate antigens are unknown. The sample in question was PBMCs, obtained from a glioma patient whose treatment included an IDH1 peptide vaccine. Receptor source: a man between 25 and 39 years old with glioma.

The sample holds one count of this clone. V and J are TRBV7-6 and TRBJ2-7; D possibly corresponds to TRBD1 (5 bases). The CDR3 is 14 residues long. V was cut by 0 bases and J by 1 base, with 7 bases left in between. From germline, CDR1 is SGHVS and CDR2 FNYEAQ. This CDR3 is CASSLADSSYEQYF. The CDR3 region has the DNA TGTGCCAGCAGCTTAGCAGACAGTTCCTACGAGCAGTACTTC.

This chain links TRBV2 with TRBJ2-1; D is undetermined. V was cut by 3 bases and J by 5 bases, with 5 bases left in between. Germline V CDR1 and CDR2: SNHLY, FYNNEI. This CDR3 has 12 residues. CDR3 loop: CASSDRNNEQFF. The CDR3 coding sequence is TGTGCCAGCAGTGACAGGAACAATGAGCAGTTCTTC. The full variable domain, rest sourced from reference TRBV2 and TRBJ2-1, is EPEVTQTPSHQVTQMGQEVILRCVPISNHLYFYWYRQILGQKVEFLVSFYNNEISEKSEIFDDQFSVERPDGSNFTLKIRSTKLEDSAMYFCASSDRNNEQFFGPGTRLTVL.

This sequence joins TRBV6-5 and TRBJ2-1; D unclear. The CDR3 extends over 12 amino acids. With 5 bases removed from V and 0 bases from J, the gap between germline ends came to 2 bases. The germline V gene encodes CDR1 MNHEY and CDR2 SVGAGI. In DNA, the CDR3 is TGTGCCAGCAGTGGCTCCTACAATGAGCAGTTCTTC. This gives the protein CASSGSYNEQFF.

The sample holds a few counts of this clone. The V call is TRBV19, the J call TRBJ1-1, with D perhaps TRBD1 (6 bases). The length of the CDR3 is 14 residues. With 7 bases removed from V and 0 bases from J, the gap between germline ends came to 12 bases. The germline V gene has CDR1 LNHDA and CDR2 SQIVND (reference sequence). In DNA form, the CDR3 reads TGTGCCAGTATACCGAGACAGGTGAACACTGAAGCTTTCTTT. Translated: CASIPRQVNTEAFF.

The genes are TRBV5-4 and TRBJ2-7, with TRBD1 matching 9 bases. The CDR3 length is 15 residues. Germline assignment: CDR1 SGHNT and CDR2 YYREEE (reference sequence). V lost 4 bases and J lost 5; bases outside the gene matches: 10. The CDR3 here is CASSASGTGTHEQYF. For the CDR3, the DNA is TGTGCCAGCAGCGCCTCCGGGACAGGGACCCACGAGCAGTACTTC.

The rearrangement joins TRBV6-5 to TRBJ2-7; perhaps TRBD1 as D (5 bases). The length of the CDR3 is 15 residues. V was trimmed by 8 bases and J by 0 bases, leaving 17 bases between them. Germline V lookup: CDR1 MNHEY, CDR2 SVGAGI. Written as DNA, the CDR3 is TGTGCCAGCTCAAGCCGCGACAGCAGCTCCTACGAGCAGTACTTC. This sequence encodes CASSSRDSSSYEQYF.

DNA of the CDR3: TGTGCCAGTAGTTGGACACTTCCAATGGACACTGAAGCTTTCTTT. Translating it yields CASSWTLPMDTEAFF. This sequence joins TRBV19 and TRBJ1-1; possible D gene TRBD1, 5 bases. Germline-derived CDR1 and CDR2 are LNHDA and SQIVND (reference sequence). This CDR3 is built from 15 residues. Trimming left V 5 bases short and J 3 bases short, with 16 bases between.

This chain joins TRBV7-6 and TRBJ2-1, with 8 bases identical to TRBD2. The CDR3 runs to 16 residues. The V and J ends lost 2 bases and 8 bases, in that order; junction bases with no gene match: 11. CDR1 SGHVS and CDR2 FNYEAQ come from the germline V gene. DNA of the CDR3: TGTGCCAGCAGCTTAAGTGGGACTAGGGGTAACGATGAGCAGTTCTTC. This sequence encodes CASSLSGTRGNDEQFF.